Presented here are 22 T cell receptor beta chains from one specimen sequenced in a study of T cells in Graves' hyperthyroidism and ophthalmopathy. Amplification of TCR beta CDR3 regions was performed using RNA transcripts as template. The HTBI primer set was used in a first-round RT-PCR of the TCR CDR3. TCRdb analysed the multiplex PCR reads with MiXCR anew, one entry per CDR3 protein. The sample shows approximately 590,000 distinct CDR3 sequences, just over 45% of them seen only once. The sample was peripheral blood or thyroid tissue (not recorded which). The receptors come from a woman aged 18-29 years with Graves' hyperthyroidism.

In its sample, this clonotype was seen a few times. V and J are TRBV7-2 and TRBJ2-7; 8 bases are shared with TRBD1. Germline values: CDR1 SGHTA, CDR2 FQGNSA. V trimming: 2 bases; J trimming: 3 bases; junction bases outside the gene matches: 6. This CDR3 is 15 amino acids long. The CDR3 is CASSLKQGAIYEQYF. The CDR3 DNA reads TGTGCCAGCAGCTTAAAGCAGGGGGCTATCTACGAGCAGTACTTC.

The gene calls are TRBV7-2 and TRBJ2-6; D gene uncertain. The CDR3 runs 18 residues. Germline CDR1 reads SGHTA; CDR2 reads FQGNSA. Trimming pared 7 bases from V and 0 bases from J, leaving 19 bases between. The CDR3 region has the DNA TGTGCCAGCACCCATCTAAGTTCGGTTCGCTCTGGGGCCAACGTCCTGACTTTC. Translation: CASTHLSSVRSGANVLTF.

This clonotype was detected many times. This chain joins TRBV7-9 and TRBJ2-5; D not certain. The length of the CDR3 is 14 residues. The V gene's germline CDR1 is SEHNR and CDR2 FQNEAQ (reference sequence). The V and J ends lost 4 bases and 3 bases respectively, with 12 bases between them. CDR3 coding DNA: TGTGCCAGCAGCTCCCAAGGCCTTAAAGAGACCCAGTACTTC. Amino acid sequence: CASSSQGLKETQYF.

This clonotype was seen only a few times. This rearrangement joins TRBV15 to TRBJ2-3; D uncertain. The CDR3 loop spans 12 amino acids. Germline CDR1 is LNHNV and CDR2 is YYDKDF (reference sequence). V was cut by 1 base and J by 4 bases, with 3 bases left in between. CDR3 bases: TGTGCCACCAGCAGAGTCGCAGATACGCAGTATTTT. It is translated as CATSRVADTQYF.

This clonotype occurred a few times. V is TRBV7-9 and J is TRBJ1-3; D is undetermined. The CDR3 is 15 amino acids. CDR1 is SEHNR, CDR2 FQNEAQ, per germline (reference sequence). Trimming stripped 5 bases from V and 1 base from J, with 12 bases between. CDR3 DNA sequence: TGTGCCAGCAGCGTACAGTCCGGTTCTGGAAACACCATATATTTT. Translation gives CASSVQSGSGNTIYF.

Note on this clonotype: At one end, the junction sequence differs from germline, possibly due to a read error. The CDR3 here is CASSEALGAGSNTGKLFF. The DNA of the CDR3 is TGTGCCAGCAGTGAAGCGCTAGGAGCAGGGAGTAACACCGGGAAGCTGTTTTTT. The chain employs TRBV2 and TRBJ2-2; D may be TRBD1 or TRBD2 (5 bases each). The CDR3 has 18 amino acids. CDR1 is SNHLY and CDR2 is FYNNEI in the germline V gene. The variable domain in full, completed from reference TRBV2 and TRBJ2-2, reads EPEVTQTPSHQVTQMGQEVILRCVPISNHLYFYWYRQILGQKVEFLVSFYNNEISEKSEIFDDQFSVERPDGSNFTLKIRSTKLEDSAMYFCASSEALGAGSNTGKLFFGEGSRLTVL.

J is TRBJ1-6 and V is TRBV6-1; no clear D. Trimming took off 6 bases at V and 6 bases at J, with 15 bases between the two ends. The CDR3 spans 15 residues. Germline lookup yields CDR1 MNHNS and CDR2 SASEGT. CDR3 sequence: CASRGWGQSNSPLHF. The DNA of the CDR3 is TGTGCCAGCAGAGGGTGGGGTCAATCTAATTCACCCCTCCACTTT.

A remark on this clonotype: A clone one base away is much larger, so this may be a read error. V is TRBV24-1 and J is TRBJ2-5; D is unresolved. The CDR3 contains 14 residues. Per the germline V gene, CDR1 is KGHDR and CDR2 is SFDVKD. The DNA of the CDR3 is TGTACCACCAGTGAACCAAGGGTGGGAGAGACCCAGTACTTC. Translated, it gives CTTSEPRVGETQYF.

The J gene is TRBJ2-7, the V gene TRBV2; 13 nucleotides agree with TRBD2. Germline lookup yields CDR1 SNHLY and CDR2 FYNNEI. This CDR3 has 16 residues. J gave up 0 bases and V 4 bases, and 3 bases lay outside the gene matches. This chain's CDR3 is CASSVGTSGNSYEQYF. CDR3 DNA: TGTGCCAGCAGTGTAGGGACTAGCGGGAACTCCTACGAGCAGTACTTC.

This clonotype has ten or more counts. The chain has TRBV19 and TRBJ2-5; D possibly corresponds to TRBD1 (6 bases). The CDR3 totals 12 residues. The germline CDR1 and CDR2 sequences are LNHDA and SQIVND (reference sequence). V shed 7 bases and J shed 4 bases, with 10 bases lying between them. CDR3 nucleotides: TGTGCCAGTAATCAGGGGAGAGAGACCCAGTACTTC. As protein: CASNQGRETQYF.

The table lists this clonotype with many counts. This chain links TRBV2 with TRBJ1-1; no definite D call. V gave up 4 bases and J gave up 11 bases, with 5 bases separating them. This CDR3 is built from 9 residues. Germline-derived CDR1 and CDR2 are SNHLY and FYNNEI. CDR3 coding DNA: TGTGCCAGCAGTGCGAGGGCTTTCTTT. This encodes CASSARAFF.

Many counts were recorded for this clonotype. The CDR3 nucleotides read TGCAGCGTTGAAACGTGGCCAGGGAGAGGGGAGACCCAGTACTTC. The encoded protein is CSVETWPGRGETQYF. The rearrangement links TRBV29-1 to TRBJ2-5, with D tentatively TRBD1 or TRBD2 (5 bases each). The CDR3 length is 15 residues. Looked up from germline, CDR1 is SQVTM and CDR2 is ANQGSEA. The V and J ends lost 2 bases and 5 bases respectively, with 18 bases between them.

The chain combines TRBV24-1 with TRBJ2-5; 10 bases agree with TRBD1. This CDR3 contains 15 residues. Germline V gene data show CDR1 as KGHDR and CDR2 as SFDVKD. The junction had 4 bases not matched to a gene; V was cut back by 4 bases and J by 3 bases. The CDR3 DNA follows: TGTGCCACCAGTGACCTCGGGACAGGGGAAGAGACCCAGTACTTC. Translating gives CATSDLGTGEETQYF.

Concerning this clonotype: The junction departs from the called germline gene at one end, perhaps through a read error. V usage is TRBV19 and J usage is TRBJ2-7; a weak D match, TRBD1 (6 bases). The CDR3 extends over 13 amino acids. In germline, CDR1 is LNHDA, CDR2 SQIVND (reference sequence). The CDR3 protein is CASSWGQAYGQYF. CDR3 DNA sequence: TGTGCCAGCTCCTGGGGGCAGGCCTACGGGCAGTACTTC.

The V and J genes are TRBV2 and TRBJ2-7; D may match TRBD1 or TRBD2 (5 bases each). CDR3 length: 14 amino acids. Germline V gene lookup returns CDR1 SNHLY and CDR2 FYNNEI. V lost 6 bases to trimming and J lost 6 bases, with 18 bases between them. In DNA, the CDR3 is TGTGCCAGCAGCTTCGCAGGTGGGGACCGCGAGCAGTACTTC. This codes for CASSFAGGDREQYF.

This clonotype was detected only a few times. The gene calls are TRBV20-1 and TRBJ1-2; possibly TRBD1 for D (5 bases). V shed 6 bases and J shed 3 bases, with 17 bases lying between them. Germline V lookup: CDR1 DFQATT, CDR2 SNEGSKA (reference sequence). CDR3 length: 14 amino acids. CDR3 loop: CSAPIQGVDYGYTF. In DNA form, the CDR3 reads TGCAGTGCCCCAATTCAGGGAGTCGACTATGGCTACACCTTC.

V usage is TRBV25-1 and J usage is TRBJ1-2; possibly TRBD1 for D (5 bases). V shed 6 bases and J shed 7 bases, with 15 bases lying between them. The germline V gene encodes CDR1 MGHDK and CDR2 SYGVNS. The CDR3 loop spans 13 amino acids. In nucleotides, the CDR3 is TGTGCCAGCAGCCCGGGACCCAAAGTTGGCTACACCTTC. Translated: CASSPGPKVGYTF.

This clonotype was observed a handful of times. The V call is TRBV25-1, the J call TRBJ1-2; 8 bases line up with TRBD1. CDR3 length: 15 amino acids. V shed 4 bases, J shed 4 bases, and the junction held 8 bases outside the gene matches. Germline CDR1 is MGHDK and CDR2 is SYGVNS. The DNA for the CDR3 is TGTGCCAGCAGTGCCACTGGACAGGGCCGCTATGGCTACACCTTC. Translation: CASSATGQGRYGYTF.

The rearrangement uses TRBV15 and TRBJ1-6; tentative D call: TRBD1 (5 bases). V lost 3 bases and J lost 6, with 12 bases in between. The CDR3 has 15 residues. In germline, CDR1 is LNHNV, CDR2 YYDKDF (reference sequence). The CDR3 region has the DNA TGTGCCACCAGCAGTGCACACAGGTTTAATTCACCCCTCCACTTT. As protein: CATSSAHRFNSPLHF. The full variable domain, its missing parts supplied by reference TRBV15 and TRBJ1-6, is DAMVIQNPRYQVTQFGKPVTLSCSQTLNHNVMYWYQQKSSQAPKLLFHYYDKDFNNEADTPDNFQSRRPNTSFCFLDIRSPGLGDTAMYLCATSSAHRFNSPLHFGNGTRLTVT.

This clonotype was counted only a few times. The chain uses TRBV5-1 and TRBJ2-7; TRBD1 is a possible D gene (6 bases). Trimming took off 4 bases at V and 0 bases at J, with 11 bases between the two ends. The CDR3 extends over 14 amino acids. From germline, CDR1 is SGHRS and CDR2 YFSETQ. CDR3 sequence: CASSLPGDSYEQYF. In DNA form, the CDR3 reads TGCGCCAGCAGCCTGCCAGGGGACTCCTACGAGCAGTACTTC.

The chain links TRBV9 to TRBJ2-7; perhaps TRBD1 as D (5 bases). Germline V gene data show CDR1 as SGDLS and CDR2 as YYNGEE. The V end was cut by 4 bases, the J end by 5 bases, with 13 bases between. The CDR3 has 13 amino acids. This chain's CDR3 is CASSIQVVDEQYF. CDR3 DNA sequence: TGTGCCAGCAGCATACAGGTGGTGGACGAGCAGTACTTC.

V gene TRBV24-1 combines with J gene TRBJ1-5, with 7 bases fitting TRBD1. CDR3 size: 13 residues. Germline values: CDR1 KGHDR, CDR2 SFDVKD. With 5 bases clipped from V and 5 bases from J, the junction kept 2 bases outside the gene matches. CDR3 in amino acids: CATSGGTDQPQHF. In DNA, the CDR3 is TGTGCCACCAGTGGGGGGACAGATCAGCCCCAGCATTTT.